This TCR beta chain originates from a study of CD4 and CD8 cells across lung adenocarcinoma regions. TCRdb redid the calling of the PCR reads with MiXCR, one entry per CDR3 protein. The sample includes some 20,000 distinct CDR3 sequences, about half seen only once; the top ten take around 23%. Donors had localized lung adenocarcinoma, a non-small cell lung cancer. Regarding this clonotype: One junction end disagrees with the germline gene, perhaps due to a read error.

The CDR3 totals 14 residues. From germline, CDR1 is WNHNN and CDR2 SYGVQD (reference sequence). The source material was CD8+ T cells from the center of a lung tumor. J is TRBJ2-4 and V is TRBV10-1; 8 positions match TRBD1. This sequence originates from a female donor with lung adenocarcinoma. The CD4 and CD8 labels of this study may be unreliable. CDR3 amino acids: CGSRGQRASDTQYF. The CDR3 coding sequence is TGCGGCAGCAGGGGGCAGAGGGCCTCAGACACGCAGTACTTC.